The clone carrying this T cell receptor beta chain was detected only a few times. Its antigen is unknown. The data belong to a study of blood T cells in healthy people across ages. Findings and limits, study-wide: The study found more naive CD4+ cells and higher diversity in long-lived than aged donors. While age rose, TCR beta diversity per million T cells dropped in a roughly linear way. Without sorted subsets, naive and antigen-experienced compartments could not be conclusively compared.

With a J-beta primer mix and a sample-barcoded 5' primer, a second PCR ran about 7 to 11 cycles. TCRdb recomputed calls from the 5' RACE reads with MiXCR, one row per CDR3 protein. The data show about 1 million distinct CDR3 sequences, 45% seen once. CDR1 LNHNV and CDR2 YYDKDF come from the germline V gene (reference sequence). This CDR3 is 16 amino acids long. The ends lost 1 base at V and 4 bases at J; junction bases unmatched: 3. The V and J genes are TRBV15 and TRBJ2-1, with 11 bases that match TRBD2. The sample was blood. This TCR was recovered from a woman between 55 and 75 years old in good health. The CDR3, as DNA: TGTGCCACCAGCAGAGTAGCTAGCGGGGGGTACAATGAGCAGTTCTTC. The encoded protein is CATSRVASGGYNEQFF. The full variable domain, completed using reference TRBV15 and TRBJ2-1, is DAMVIQNPRYQVTQFGKPVTLSCSQTLNHNVMYWYQQKSSQAPKLLFHYYDKDFNNEADTPDNFQSRRPNTSFCFLDIRSPGLGDTAMYLCATSRVASGGYNEQFFGPGTRLTVL.